This entry describes one T cell receptor (beta chain). The data were taken from a study of control samples from healthy donors and cancer patients. Assay: immunoSEQ multiplex PCR; the TCRdb copy retains only in-frame clones and omits some. Of around 150,000 clones in the sample, about 91% were seen once. The CDR3 sequence is 15 residues long. With 4 bases removed from V and 1 base from J, the gap between germline ends came to 12 bases. Germline lookup yields CDR1 MGHDK and CDR2 SYGVNS. The specimen was blood. The clonotype comes from a man younger than 35 in good health. The genes are TRBV25-1 and TRBJ2-3; unclear D gene. The CDR3: CASSAPGPRTDTQYF. The CDR3 nucleotides read TGTGCCAGCAGTGCCCCCGGGCCGCGCACAGATACGCAGTATTTT.